Listed below are T cell receptor beta chains from one sample, sequenced in a study of cytomegalovirus exposure and HLA in healthy donors. TCRdb's copy holds only in-frame clones and misses some; the assay was immunoSEQ multiplex PCR. The repertoire includes some 140,000 clones, less than 80% of them detected once, and approximately 8.2% sits in the top ten. The sequenced sample consisted of PBMCs. The origin of the receptors is a woman aged 45-59 years in good health and CMV-seropositive. Each CDR3 is given with its conserved first and last residue. A D gene is named only where the DNA matches it firmly. Not all rows give a size; the values are once, few, many and, for expanded clones, a class.

>once|TRBJ1-5|TRBV18|NA
CASSPVGGRGQPQHF
TGTGCCAGCTCACCGGTCGGGGGAAGAGGACAGCCCCAGCATTTT
>NA|TRBJ2-2|TRBV7-8|TRBD2
CASSSLAGGNTGELFF
TGTGCCAGCAGCTCACTAGCGGGGGGCAACACCGGGGAGCTGTTTTTT
>NA|TRBJ2-3|TRBV6-1|TRBD1
CASSEAAGQGIDTQYF
TGTGCCAGCAGTGAAGCGGCAGGACAGGGGATAGATACGCAGTATTTT
>NA|TRBJ1-1|TRBV5-4|NA
CATSPQTGLRTEAFF
TGTGCCACCTCCCCCCAGACAGGATTGAGGACTGAAGCTTTCTTT
>NA|TRBJ2-1|TRBV7-9|NA
CASSLDPGSRRDNEQFF
TGTGCCAGCAGCTTAGACCCAGGGTCTAGAAGAGACAATGAGCAGTTCTTC
>NA|TRBJ1-1|TRBV7-9|NA
CASTHNRWNTEAFF
TGTGCCAGCACCCACAACAGATGGAACACTGAAGCTTTCTTT
>NA|TRBJ1-5|TRBV5-1|NA
CASSLEPRDYQPQHF
TGCGCCAGCAGCTTGGAACCGAGAGACTATCAGCCCCAGCATTTT
>NA|TRBJ2-7|TRBV5-5|NA
CASSFLSYEQYF
TGTGCCAGCAGCTTCCTCTCCTACGAGCAGTACTTC
>few|TRBJ2-1|TRBV27|NA
CASSFYSGASYNEQFF
TGTGCCAGCAGTTTCTACAGCGGAGCTTCCTACAATGAGCAGTTCTTC
>NA|TRBJ2-3|TRBV29-1|TRBD2
CSVHGLAAASTDTQYF
TGCAGCGTCCATGGACTAGCGGCCGCTAGCACAGATACGCAGTATTTT
>NA|TRBJ2-6|TRBV19|NA
CASSMGGGRIRSGANVLTF
TGTGCCAGTAGTATGGGTGGAGGACGGATCCGCTCTGGGGCCAACGTCCTGACTTTC
>few|TRBJ2-5|TRBV7-2|TRBD2
CASSSGLATETQYF
TGTGCCAGCAGCTCCGGACTAGCCACTGAGACCCAGTACTTC
>NA|TRBJ1-4|TRBV28|TRBD1
CASTQGSGKLFF
TGTGCCAGCACACAGGGGAGCGGAAAACTGTTTTTT
>NA|TRBJ2-3|TRBV30|TRBD2
CAWSVLRGLAGASTDTQYF
TGTGCCTGGAGTGTACTTAGGGGACTAGCGGGGGCCTCTACAGATACGCAGTATTTT
>NA|TRBJ2-3|TRBV7-3|TRBD2
CASSLQPASGGNTDTQYF
TGTGCCAGCAGCTTACAGCCGGCTAGCGGGGGGAACACAGATACGCAGTATTTT
>NA|TRBJ1-5|TRBV4-1|NA
CASSPDSALPNQPQHF
TGCGCCAGCAGTCCCGACAGTGCCCTCCCAAATCAGCCCCAGCATTTT
>NA|TRBJ2-7|TRBV2|TRBD2
CASSESRGSYEQYF
TGTGCCAGCAGTGAGTCGCGCGGGAGCTACGAGCAGTACTTC
>NA|TRBJ1-6|TRBV27|TRBD1
CASSPGTDYNSPLHF
TGTGCCAGCAGTCCCGGGACAGATTATAATTCACCCCTCCACTTT
>NA|TRBJ2-7|TRBV10-3|TRBD1
CAISVDRSYEQYF
TGTGCCATCAGTGTGGACAGGTCCTACGAGCAGTACTTC
>once|TRBJ1-5|TRBV28|NA
CASSQGFFGNQPQHF
TGTGCCAGCAGCCAGGGATTTTTCGGCAATCAGCCCCAGCATTTT
>few|TRBJ1-2|TRBV5-4|NA
CASSLGQALWGTF
TGTGCCAGCAGCTTGGGACAGGCCCTATGGGGCACCTTC
>few|TRBJ2-6|TRBV7-3|NA
CASSLTRGSGANVLTF
TGTGCCAGCAGCTTAACACGGGGGTCAGGGGCCAACGTCCTGACTTTC
>NA|TRBJ2-5|TRBV5-4|TRBD2
CASTRTSGGRQETQYF
TGTGCCAGCACCAGGACTAGCGGGGGGCGCCAAGAGACCCAGTACTTC
>NA|TRBJ2-1|TRBV18|TRBD2
CASSRLAGGSYNEQFF
TGTGCCAGCTCACGACTAGCGGGGGGGTCCTACAATGAGCAGTTCTTC
>NA|TRBJ1-5|TRBV21-1|NA
CASSKALSLAGRAKPQHF
TGTGCCAGCAGCAAAGCGCTTTCCTTGGCAGGGAGGGCGAAGCCCCAGCATTTT
>few|TRBJ1-5|TRBV30|NA
CAWSASVNQPQHF
TGTGCCTGGAGTGCGTCGGTAAATCAGCCCCAGCATTTT
>medium-sized|TRBJ2-3|TRBV6-4|NA
CASSEYGAASDTQYF
TGTGCCAGCAGTGAATACGGTGCGGCCTCAGATACGCAGTATTTT
>few|TRBJ2-6|TRBV4-3|NA
CASSQETGSGANVLTF
TGCGCCAGCAGCCAAGAAACAGGGTCTGGGGCCAACGTCCTGACTTTC
>NA|TRBJ2-3|TRBV11-2|TRBD2
CASSLGLALVVDTQYF
TGTGCCAGCAGCCTGGGACTAGCATTGGTTGTAGATACGCAGTATTTT
>once|TRBJ2-7|TRBV7-7|NA
CASSLNTGIGYEQYF
TGTGCTAGCAGCTTAAACACCGGGATCGGCTACGAGCAGTACTTC
>NA|TRBJ1-2|TRBV29-1|NA
CSVGGGYGYTF
TGCAGCGTTGGTGGAGGGTATGGCTACACCTTC
>few|TRBJ2-1|TRBV7-7|NA
CASSQTGEGDEQFF
TGTGCTAGCAGCCAGACAGGAGAGGGGGATGAGCAGTTCTTC
>NA|TRBJ1-1|TRBV6-5|NA
CASSPVGVNTEAFF
TGTGCCAGCAGCCCGGTCGGGGTGAACACTGAAGCTTTCTTT
>NA|TRBJ2-3|TRBV9|TRBD2
CASSVASSGVQDTQYF
TGTGCCAGCAGCGTAGCGTCTAGCGGGGTCCAAGATACGCAGTATTTT
>NA|TRBJ2-1|TRBV30|NA
CAWCRDRFPYNEQFF
TGTGCCTGGTGCCGAGACAGGTTTCCCTACAATGAGCAGTTCTTC
>few|TRBJ2-2|TRBV9|NA
CASSVGWGLPNTGELFF
TGTGCCAGCAGCGTAGGTTGGGGACTGCCGAACACCGGGGAGCTGTTTTTT
>NA|TRBJ2-7|TRBV7-2|NA
CASSLDRGTASDREQYF
TGTGCCAGCAGCTTAGACCGGGGGACAGCCTCGGATAGAGAGCAGTACTTC
>NA|TRBJ1-2|TRBV6-1|NA
CASNTGYWGYTF
TGTGCCAGCAACACAGGGTATTGGGGCTACACCTTC